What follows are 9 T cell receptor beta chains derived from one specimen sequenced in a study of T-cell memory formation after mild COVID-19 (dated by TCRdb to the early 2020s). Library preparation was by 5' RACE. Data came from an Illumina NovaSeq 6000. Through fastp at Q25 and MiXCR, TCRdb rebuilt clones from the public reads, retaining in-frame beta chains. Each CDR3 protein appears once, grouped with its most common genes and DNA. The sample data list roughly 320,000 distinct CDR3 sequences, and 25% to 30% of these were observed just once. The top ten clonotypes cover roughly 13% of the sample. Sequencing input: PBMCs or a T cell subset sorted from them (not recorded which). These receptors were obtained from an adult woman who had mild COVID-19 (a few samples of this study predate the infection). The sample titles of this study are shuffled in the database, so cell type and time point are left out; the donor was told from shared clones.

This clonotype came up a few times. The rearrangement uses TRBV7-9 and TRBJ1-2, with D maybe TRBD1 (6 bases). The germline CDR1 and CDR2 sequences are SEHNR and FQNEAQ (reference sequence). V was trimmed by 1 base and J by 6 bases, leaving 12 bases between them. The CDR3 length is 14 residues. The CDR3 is CASSLERGRDGYTF. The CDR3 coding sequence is TGTGCCAGCAGCTTAGAACGGGGGCGAGATGGCTACACCTTC.

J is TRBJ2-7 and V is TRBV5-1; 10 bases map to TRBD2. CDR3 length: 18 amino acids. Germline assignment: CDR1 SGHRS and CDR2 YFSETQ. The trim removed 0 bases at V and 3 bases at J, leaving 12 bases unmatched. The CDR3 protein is CASSLVFSGGPRNYEQYF. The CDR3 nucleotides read TGCGCCAGCAGCTTGGTCTTTAGCGGGGGGCCGAGAAACTACGAGCAGTACTTC. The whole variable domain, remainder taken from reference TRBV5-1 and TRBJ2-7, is KAGVTQTPRYLIKTRGQQVTLSCSPISGHRSVSWYQQTPGQGLQFLFEYFSETQRNKGNFPGRFSGRQFSNSRSEMNVSTLELGDSALYLCASSLVFSGGPRNYEQYFGPGTRLTVT.

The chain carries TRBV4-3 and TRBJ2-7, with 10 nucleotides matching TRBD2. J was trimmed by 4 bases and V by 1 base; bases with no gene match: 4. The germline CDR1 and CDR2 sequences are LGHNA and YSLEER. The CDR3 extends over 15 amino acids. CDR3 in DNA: TGCGCCAGCAGCCAAGGGACTAGCGGCCTTTACGAGCAGTACTTC. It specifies CASSQGTSGLYEQYF.

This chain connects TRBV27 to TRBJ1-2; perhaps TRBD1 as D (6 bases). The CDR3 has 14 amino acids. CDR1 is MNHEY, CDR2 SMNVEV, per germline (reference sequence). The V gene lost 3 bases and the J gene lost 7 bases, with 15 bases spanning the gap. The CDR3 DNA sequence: TGTGCCAGCAGTTTCGGACAGCCTGGGAGTGGCTACACCTTC. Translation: CASSFGQPGSGYTF.

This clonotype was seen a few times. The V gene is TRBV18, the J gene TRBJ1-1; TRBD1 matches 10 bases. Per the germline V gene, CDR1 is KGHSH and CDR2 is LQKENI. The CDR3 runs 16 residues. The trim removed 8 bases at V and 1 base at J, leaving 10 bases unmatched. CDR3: CASTGQGVLTNTEAFF. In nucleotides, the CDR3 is TGTGCCAGCACAGGACAGGGGGTACTGACGAACACTGAAGCTTTCTTT.

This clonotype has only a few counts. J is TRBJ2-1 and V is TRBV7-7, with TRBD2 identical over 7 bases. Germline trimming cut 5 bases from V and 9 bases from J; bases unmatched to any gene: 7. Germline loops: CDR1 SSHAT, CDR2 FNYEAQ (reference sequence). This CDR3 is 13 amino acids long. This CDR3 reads CASSPSRGGEQFF. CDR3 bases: TGTGCCAGCAGCCCCTCTCGCGGGGGTGAGCAGTTCTTC.

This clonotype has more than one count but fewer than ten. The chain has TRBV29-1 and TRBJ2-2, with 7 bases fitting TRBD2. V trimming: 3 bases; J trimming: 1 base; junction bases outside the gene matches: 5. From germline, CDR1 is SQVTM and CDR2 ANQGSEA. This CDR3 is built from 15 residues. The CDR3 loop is CSVESGMQNTGELFF. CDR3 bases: TGCAGCGTTGAGAGCGGGATGCAGAACACCGGGGAGCTGTTTTTT.

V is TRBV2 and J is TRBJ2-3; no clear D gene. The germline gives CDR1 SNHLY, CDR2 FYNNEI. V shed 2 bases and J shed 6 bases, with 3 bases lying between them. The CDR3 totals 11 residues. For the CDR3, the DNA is TGTGCCAGCAGTGAACAGGATACGCAGTATTTT. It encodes CASSEQDTQYF.

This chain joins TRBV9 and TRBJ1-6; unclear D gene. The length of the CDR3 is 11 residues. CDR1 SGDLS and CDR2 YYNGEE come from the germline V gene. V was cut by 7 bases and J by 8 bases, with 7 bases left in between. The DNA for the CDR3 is TGTGCCAGCGGTAGCTATTCACCCCTCCACTTT. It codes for CASGSYSPLHF.